These T cell receptor beta chains were read from a single sample in a study of blood T cell repertoires in COVID-19. Sequencing used immunoSEQ multiplex PCR; TCRdb keeps in-frame clones, though not all of them. The data show approximately 450,000 clones, 75% to 90% seen once. Source material: peripheral blood. These receptor sequences come from a woman younger than 45 with acute or convalescent COVID-19. The CDR3 runs from the conserved cysteine through the conserved F or W. D genes are given only for firm matches. Some rows have no size entry. The others give once, few or many, or a class for an expanded clone.

size	D	V	J	DNA	CDR3
NA	TRBD1	TRBV19	TRBJ2-1	TGTGCCATCACAACAGGGGCCCGGGGCCTCAATGAGCAGTTCTTC	CAITTGARGLNEQFF
NA	NA	TRBV9	TRBJ2-2	TGTGCCAGCAGCGTAGAGCCCGGGGAGCTGTTTTTT	CASSVEPGELFF
NA	NA	TRBV4-1	TRBJ2-7	TGCGCCAGCAGCCAAGTTTTCGGGGCCTACGAGCAGTACTTC	CASSQVFGAYEQYF
NA	NA	TRBV4-1	TRBJ1-1	TGCGCCAGCAGCCAAGAATCCCAGATGAACACTGAAGCTTTCTTT	CASSQESQMNTEAFF
NA	TRBD2	TRBV7-3	TRBJ2-3	TGTGCCAGCAGCTTAAGGGGTAGCGGGGGGCCCATTCAGGATACGCAGTATTTT	CASSLRGSGGPIQDTQYF
NA	TRBD1	TRBV28	TRBJ1-1	TGTGCCAGCAGTTTATTGACAGGGGGGGTCACTGAAGCTTTCTTT	CASSLLTGGVTEAFF
NA	TRBD2	TRBV12-5	TRBJ2-1	TGTGCTGGAGGACTAGGCTCCTACAATGAGCAGTTCTTC	CAGGLGSYNEQFF
NA	TRBD2	TRBV2	TRBJ2-2	TGTGCCAGCAATCTAGCGGGAGGGAACACCGGGGAGCTGTTTTTT	CASNLAGGNTGELFF
NA	TRBD2	TRBV7-6	TRBJ2-1	TGTGCCAGCAGCTTAGGTCACCAGCGGGGGGGCCTCGAGATTCGGTTCTTC	CASSLGHQRGGLEIRFF
once	NA	TRBV19	TRBJ2-7	TGTGCCACTAAACAGGGCACCTACGAGCAGTACTTC	CATKQGTYEQYF
NA	TRBD2	TRBV29-1	TRBJ2-7	TGCAGCGTTGAAGATAGACTAGCGGGGGGGCTGGGCGAGCAGTACTTC	CSVEDRLAGGLGEQYF